These 13 T cell receptor beta chains were sequenced from one sample in a study of cytomegalovirus exposure and HLA in healthy donors. Primers for the PCR totalled 60 Vbeta and 13 Jbeta. Measured with immunoSEQ multiplex PCR; TCRdb has only the in-frame clones, and not every one. Of approximately 160,000 clones listed, roughly 79% are singletons. Sequencing used PBMCs. These receptors were obtained from a woman in her 40s in good health and CMV-seronegative.

The rearrangement links TRBV25-1 to TRBJ2-5; 9 bases align to TRBD1. Judging by the DNA end, TRBJ2-7 fits better; the J call may be wrong. Germline V gene lookup returns CDR1 MGHDK and CDR2 SYGVNS. CDR3 size: 15 residues. The CDR3 DNA reads as TGTGCCAGCAGTGATCCCGGGACAGGGATCCACGAGCAGTACTTC. Protein sequence: CASSDPGTGIHEQYF.

The V and J genes are TRBV9 and TRBJ2-5, with 8 bases fitting TRBD2. The junction had 10 bases not matched to a gene; V was cut back by 1 base and J by 5 bases. Germline assignment: CDR1 SGDLS and CDR2 YYNGEE. The CDR3 extends over 16 amino acids. CDR3 residues: CASSVIGGGMGETQYF. CDR3 nucleotide sequence: TGTGCCAGCAGCGTAATCGGCGGGGGGATGGGGGAGACCCAGTACTTC.

The V gene is TRBV7-3, the J gene TRBJ2-2, with 9 bases that match TRBD2. Unmatched junction bases numbered 11, after V lost 3 bases and J lost 6 bases. The CDR3 spans 17 residues. Germline-derived CDR1 and CDR2 are SGHTA and FQGTGA. DNA of the CDR3: TGTGCCAGCAGCTTTCCCGCCAGCGGGAGGATGTCCGGGGAGCTGTTTTTT. Translating it yields CASSFPASGRMSGELFF.

The CDR3 protein is CASTSRGRDEKLFF. In DNA form, the CDR3 reads TGTGCCAGTACCAGCAGGGGCAGAGATGAAAAACTGTTTTTT. V and J are TRBV19 and TRBJ1-4; tentatively, D is TRBD1 (6 bases). V lost 7 bases, J lost 6 bases, and 15 bases lay in between. CDR1 is LNHDA, CDR2 SQIVND, per germline (reference sequence). The CDR3 spans 14 residues.

J is TRBJ2-2 and V is TRBV5-1; 14 bases align to TRBD2. Trimming removed 4 bases from V and 6 bases from J; junction bases left unmatched: 5. The germline V gene encodes CDR1 SGHRS and CDR2 YFSETQ. The CDR3 is 16 amino acids. The DNA of the CDR3 is TGCGCCAGCAGCGCCCCGGGACTAGCGGGAGCCGGGGAGCTGTTTTTT. Translating gives CASSAPGLAGAGELFF.

There are a few counts of this clone. This chain joins TRBV6-1 and TRBJ2-7; 7 nucleotides agree with TRBD1. After removal of 5 bases from V and 5 bases from J, the junction contained 12 bases not matched to a gene. Germline V gene sequence: CDR1 MNHNS, CDR2 SASEGT. The length of the CDR3 is 15 residues. CDR3: CASSLRQGRFDEQYF. For the CDR3, the DNA is TGTGCCAGCAGTCTCCGACAGGGACGATTCGACGAGCAGTACTTC.

This clone occurred once. One junction end does not reproduce the germline sequence, and a read error may be involved. The V and J genes are TRBV29-1 and TRBJ2-7; 7 positions agree with TRBD1. Germline V gives CDR1 SQVTM, CDR2 ANQGSEA. The CDR3 runs to 13 residues. Here the CDR3 reads CSVRQGWIYGQYF. CDR3 nucleotides: TGCAGCGTTCGACAGGGTTGGATTTACGGGCAGTACTTC.

The DNA of the CDR3 is TGCGCCAGCAGCTCCGGGACAGCGGCCTACGAAGCTTTCTTT. Translated: CASSSGTAAYEAFF. This chain uses TRBV5-1 with TRBJ1-1; 7 bases match TRBD1. The germline gives CDR1 SGHRS, CDR2 YFSETQ. The V and J ends lost 3 bases and 8 bases, in that order; junction bases with no gene match: 10. CDR3 length: 14 amino acids.

The V call is TRBV10-3, the J call TRBJ2-3; a weak D match, TRBD1 (5 bases). CDR1 and CDR2 from the germline V gene are ENHRY and SYGVKD. The CDR3 is made up of 16 amino acids. Trimming took off 6 bases at V and 0 bases at J, with 16 bases between the two ends. CDR3 nucleotide sequence: TGTGCCATCAGCACCCAAACAGGAACTAGCACAGATACGCAGTATTTT. Its protein is CAISTQTGTSTDTQYF.

The V call is TRBV19, the J call TRBJ2-1, with D possibly being TRBD1 (6 bases). The CDR3 has 14 amino acids. Germline values: CDR1 LNHDA, CDR2 SQIVND (reference sequence). Trimming stripped 0 bases from V and 10 bases from J, with 13 bases between. The CDR3 sequence is CASSIDPRGEEQFF. The CDR3 DNA is TGTGCCAGTAGTATAGATCCCAGGGGAGAAGAGCAGTTCTTC.

This clone was found a few times. The chain is built from TRBV30 and TRBJ1-4, with D unclear. Germline CDR1 and CDR2: GTSNPN and SVGIG (reference sequence). V was trimmed by 5 bases and J by 5 bases, leaving 6 bases between them. This CDR3 region has 11 residues. CDR3 residues: CAWWLNEKLFF. Written as DNA, the CDR3 is TGTGCCTGGTGGCTCAATGAAAAACTGTTTTTT.

As DNA, the CDR3 is TGTGCCAGCAGTTTCTCCCTTCGGGAGCTCACCTACGAGCAGTACTTC. Amino acid sequence: CASSFSLRELTYEQYF. The chain links TRBV28 to TRBJ2-7; D perhaps matches TRBD2 (6 bases). Germline assignment: CDR1 MDHEN and CDR2 SYDVKM. CDR3 length: 16 residues. V was shortened by 3 bases and J by 2 bases, with 17 bases between the two germline ends.

A single count supports this clone. The CDR3 is CASSLGTGSSNQPQHF. In DNA form, the CDR3 reads TGTGCCAGCAGTTTGGGGACAGGGAGCAGCAATCAGCCCCAGCATTTT. The chain recombines TRBV28 with TRBJ1-5; 9 nucleotides agree with TRBD1. The V gene end was trimmed by 3 bases and the J gene end by 1 base; junction bases not matched to a gene: 4. The CDR3 sequence is 16 residues long. Germline V CDR1 and CDR2: MDHEN, SYDVKM.